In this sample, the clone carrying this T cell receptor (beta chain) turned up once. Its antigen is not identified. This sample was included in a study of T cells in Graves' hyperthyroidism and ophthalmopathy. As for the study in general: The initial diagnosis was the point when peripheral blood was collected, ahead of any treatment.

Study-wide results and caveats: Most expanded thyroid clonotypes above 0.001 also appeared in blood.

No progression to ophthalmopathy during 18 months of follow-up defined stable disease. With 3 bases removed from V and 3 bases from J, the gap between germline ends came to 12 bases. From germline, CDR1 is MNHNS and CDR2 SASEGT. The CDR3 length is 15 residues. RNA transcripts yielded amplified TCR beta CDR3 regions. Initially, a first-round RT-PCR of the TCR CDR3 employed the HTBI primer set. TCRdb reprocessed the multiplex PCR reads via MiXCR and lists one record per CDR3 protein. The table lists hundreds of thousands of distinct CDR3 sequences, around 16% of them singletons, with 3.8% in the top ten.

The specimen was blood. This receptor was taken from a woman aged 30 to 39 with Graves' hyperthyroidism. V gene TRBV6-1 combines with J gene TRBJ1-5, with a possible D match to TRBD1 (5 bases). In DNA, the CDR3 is TGTGCCAGCAGTGAGCAGGGATTGGACAATCAGCCCCAGCATTTT. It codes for CASSEQGLDNQPQHF.